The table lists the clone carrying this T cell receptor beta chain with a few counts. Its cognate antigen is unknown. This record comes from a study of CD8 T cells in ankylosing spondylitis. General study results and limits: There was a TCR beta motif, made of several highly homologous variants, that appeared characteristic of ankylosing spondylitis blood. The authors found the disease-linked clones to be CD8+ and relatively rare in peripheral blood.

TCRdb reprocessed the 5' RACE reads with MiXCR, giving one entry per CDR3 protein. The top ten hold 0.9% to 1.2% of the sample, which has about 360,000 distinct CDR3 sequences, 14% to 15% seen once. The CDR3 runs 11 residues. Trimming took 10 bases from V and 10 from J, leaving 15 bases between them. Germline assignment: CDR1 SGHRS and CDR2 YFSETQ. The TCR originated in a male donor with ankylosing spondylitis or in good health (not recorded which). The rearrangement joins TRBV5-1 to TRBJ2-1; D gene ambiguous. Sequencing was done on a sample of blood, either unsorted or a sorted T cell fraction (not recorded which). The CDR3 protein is CACSSEGEQFF. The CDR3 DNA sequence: TGCGCCTGCTCCAGCGAAGGAGAGCAGTTCTTC.